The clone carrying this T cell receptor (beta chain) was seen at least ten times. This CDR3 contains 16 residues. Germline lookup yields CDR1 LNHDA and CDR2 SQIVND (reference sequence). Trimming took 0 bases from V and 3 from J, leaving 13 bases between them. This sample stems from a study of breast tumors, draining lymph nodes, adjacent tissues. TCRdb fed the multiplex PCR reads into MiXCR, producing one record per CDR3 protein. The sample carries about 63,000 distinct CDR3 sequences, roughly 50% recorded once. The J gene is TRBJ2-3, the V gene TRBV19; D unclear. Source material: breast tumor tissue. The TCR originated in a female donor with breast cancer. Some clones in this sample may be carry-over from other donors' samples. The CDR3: CASSIDLKGLTDTQYF. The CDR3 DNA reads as TGTGCCAGTAGTATAGATCTGAAGGGATTAACAGATACGCAGTATTTT.